This T cell receptor beta chain came from a study of early T cells in non-severe SARS-CoV-2 infection. Individual cDNA molecules received unique molecular identifiers. TCRdb re-called the 5' RACE reads with MiXCR, one entry per CDR3 protein. There are about 84,000 distinct CDR3 sequences in the sample; around an eighth occur only once, and less than 3% lies in the top ten. This clonotype has ten or more counts. The CDR3 length is 14 residues. Germline CDR1 reads SGHNT; CDR2 reads YENEEA. V lost 5 bases and J 0 bases, leaving 11 bases between the germline ends. The source is an adult who was a healthcare worker with PCR-confirmed SARS-CoV-2 infection or an uninfected control (not recorded which). The chain couples TRBV11-3 to TRBJ2-7; D might be TRBD1 (6 bases). Sample: whole blood. CDR3 sequence (DNA): TGTGCCAGCAGCCCAGGGGATCACTCCTACGAGCAGTACTTC. The encoded protein is CASSPGDHSYEQYF.